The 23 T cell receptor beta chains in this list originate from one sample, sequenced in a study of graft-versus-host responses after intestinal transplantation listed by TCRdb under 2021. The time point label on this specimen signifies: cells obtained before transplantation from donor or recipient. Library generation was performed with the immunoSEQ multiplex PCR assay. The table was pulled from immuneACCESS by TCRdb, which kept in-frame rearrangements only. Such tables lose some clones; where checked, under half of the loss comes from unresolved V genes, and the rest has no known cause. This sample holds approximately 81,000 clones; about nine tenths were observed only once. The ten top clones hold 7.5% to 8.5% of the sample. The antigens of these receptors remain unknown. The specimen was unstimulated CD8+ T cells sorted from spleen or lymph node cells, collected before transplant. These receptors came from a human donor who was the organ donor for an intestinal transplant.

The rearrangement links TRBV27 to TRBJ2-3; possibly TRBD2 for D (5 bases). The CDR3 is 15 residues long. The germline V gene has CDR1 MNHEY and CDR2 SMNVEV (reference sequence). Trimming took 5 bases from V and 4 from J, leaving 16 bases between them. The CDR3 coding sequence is TGTGCCAGCAGTCCTCAGGACTCGCTAGCAGATACGCAGTATTTT. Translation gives CASSPQDSLADTQYF.

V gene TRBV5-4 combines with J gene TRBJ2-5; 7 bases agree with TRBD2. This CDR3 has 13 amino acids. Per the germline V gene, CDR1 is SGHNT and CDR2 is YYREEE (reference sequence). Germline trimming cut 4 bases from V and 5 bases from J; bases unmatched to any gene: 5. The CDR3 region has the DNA TGTGCCAGCAGCCCAAGGGAGGGGGAGACCCAGTACTTC. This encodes CASSPREGETQYF. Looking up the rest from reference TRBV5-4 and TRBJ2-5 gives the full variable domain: ETGVTQSPTHLIKTRGQQVTLRCSSQSGHNTVSWYQQALGQGPQFIFQYYREEENGRGNFPPRFSGLQFPNYSSELNVNALELDDSALYLCASSPREGETQYFGPGTRLLVL.

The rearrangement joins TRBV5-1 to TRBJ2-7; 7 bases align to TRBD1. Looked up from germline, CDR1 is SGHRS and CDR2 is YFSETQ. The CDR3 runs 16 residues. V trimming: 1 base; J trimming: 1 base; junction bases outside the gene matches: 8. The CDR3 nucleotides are TGCGCCAGCAGCTTGTTGGGCAGGGGGTTTTCCTACGAGCAGTACTTC. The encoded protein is CASSLLGRGFSYEQYF.

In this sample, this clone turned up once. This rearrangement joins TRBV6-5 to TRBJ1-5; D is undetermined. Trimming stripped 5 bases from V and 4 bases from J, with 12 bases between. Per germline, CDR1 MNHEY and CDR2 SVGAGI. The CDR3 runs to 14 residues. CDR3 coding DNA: TGTGCCAGCAGTGATAGGCGGTTAAATCAGCCCCAGCATTTT. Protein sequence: CASSDRRLNQPQHF.

DNA for the CDR3: TGTGCCAGCAGCGCCCAGAGAGGAACAGGAGAAGATACGCAGTATTTT. Protein: CASSAQRGTGEDTQYF. The genes are TRBV6-4 and TRBJ2-3; TRBD1 is a possible D gene (5 bases). The V gene lost 6 bases and the J gene lost 5 bases, with 21 bases spanning the gap. This CDR3 comprises 16 residues. CDR1 is MRHNA, CDR2 SNTAGT, per germline.

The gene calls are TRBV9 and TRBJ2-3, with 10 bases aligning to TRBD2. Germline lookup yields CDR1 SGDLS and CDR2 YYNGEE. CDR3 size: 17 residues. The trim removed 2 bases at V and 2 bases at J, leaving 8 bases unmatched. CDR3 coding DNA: TGTGCCAGCAGCGTCCCCCTCGGACTAGCGGACACAGATACGCAGTATTTT. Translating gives CASSVPLGLADTDTQYF. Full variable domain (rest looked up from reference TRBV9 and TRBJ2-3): DSGVTQTPKHLITATGQRVTLRCSPRSGDLSVYWYQQSLDQGLQFLIQYYNGEERAKGNILERFSAQQFPDLHSELNLSSLELGDSALYFCASSVPLGLADTDTQYFGPGTRLTVL.

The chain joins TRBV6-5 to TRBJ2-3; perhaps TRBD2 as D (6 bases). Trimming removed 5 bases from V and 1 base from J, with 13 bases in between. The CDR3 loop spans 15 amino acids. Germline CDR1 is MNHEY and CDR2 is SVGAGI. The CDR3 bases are TGTGCCAGCAGTCCGGAGGGGCTAGGCACAGATACGCAGTATTTT. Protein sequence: CASSPEGLGTDTQYF.

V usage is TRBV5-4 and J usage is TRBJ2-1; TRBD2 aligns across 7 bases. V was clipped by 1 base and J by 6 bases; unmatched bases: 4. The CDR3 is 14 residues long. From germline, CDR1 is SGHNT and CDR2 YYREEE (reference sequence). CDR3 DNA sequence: TGTGCCAGCAGCTTGAGGTGGGGGGGCAATGAGCAGTTCTTC. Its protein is CASSLRWGGNEQFF.

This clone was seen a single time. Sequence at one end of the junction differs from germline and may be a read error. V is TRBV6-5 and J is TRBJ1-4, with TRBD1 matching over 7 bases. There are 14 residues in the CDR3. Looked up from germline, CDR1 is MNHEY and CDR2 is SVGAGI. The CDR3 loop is CASSGTATNEKLFF. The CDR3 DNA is TGTGCCAGCAGCGGGACAGCAACCAATGAAAAACTGTTTTTT.

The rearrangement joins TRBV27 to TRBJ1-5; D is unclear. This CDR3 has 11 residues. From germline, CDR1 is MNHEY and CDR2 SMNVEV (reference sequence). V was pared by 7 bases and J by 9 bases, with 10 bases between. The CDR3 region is CASKGPGPQHF. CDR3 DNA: TGTGCCAGCAAAGGCCCGGGGCCCCAGCATTTT.

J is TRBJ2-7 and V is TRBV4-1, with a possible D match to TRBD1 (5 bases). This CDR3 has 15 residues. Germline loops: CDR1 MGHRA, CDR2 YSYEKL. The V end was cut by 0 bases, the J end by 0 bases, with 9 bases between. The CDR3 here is CASSQDPDNSYEQYF. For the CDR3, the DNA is TGCGCCAGCAGCCAAGATCCGGACAACTCCTACGAGCAGTACTTC.

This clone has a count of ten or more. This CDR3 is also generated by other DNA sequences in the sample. Written as DNA, the CDR3 is TGTGCCAGCAGTGACGGGGATAATTCACCCCTCCACTTT. This translates into CASSDGDNSPLHF. This sequence joins TRBV6-4 and TRBJ1-6, with D unclear. Trimming pared 2 bases from V and 5 bases from J, leaving 4 bases between. The CDR3 is 13 residues long. Germline CDR1 reads MRHNA; CDR2 reads SNTAGT.

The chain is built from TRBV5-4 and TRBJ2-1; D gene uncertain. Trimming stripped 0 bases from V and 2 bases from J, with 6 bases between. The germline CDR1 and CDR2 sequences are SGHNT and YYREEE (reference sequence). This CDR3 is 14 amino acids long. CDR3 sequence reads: CASSLGTTYNEQFF. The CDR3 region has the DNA TGTGCCAGCAGCTTGGGAACTACCTACAATGAGCAGTTCTTC.

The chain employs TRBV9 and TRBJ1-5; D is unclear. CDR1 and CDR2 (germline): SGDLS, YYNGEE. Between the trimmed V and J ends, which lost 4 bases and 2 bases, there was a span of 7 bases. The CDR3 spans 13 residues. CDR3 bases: TGTGCCAGCAGCCCCCTGGGCAATCAGCCCCAGCATTTT. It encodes CASSPLGNQPQHF.

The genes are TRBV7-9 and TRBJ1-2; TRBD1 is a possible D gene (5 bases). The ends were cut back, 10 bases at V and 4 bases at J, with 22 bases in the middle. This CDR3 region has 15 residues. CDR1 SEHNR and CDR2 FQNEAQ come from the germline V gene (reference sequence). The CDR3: CATSRGLYLGYGYTF. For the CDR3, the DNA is TGTGCCACCTCTCGGGGACTTTATTTGGGCTATGGCTACACCTTC.

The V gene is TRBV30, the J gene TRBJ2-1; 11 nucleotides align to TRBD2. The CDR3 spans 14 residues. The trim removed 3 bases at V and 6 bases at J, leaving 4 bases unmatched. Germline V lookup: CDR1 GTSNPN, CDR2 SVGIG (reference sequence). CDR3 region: CAWRVAGGLNEQFF. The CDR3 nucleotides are TGTGCCTGGAGGGTAGCGGGGGGGCTCAATGAGCAGTTCTTC.

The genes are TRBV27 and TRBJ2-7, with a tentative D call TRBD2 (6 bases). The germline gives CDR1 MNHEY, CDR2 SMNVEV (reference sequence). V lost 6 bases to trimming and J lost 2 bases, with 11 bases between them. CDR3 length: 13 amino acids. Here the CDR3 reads CASRPGSTYEQYF. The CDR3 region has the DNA TGTGCCAGCAGGCCCGGGAGTACCTACGAGCAGTACTTC.

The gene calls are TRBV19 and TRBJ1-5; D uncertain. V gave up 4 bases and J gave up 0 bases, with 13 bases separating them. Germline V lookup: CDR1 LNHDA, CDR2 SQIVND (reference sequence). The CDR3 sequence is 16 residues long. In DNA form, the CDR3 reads TGTGCCAGTAGTACCCTAATTACGGATAGCAATCAGCCCCAGCATTTT. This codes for CASSTLITDSNQPQHF.

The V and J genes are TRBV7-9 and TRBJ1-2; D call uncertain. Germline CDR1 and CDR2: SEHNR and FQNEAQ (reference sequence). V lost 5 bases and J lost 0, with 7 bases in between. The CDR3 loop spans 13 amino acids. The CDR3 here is CASSLSSNYGYTF. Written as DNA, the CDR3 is TGTGCCAGCAGCCTTTCTTCTAACTATGGCTACACCTTC.

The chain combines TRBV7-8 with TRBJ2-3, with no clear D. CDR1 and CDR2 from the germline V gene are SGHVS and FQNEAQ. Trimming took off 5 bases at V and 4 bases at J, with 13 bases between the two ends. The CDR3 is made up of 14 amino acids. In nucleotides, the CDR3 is TGTGCCAGCAGCCTCCGATTGTCACCAGATACGCAGTATTTT. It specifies CASSLRLSPDTQYF.

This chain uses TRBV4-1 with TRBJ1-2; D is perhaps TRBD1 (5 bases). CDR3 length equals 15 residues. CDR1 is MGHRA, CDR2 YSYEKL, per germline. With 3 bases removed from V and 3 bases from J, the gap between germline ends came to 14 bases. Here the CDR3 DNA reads TGCGCCAGCAGCCATCGTCAACAGGTCGACTATGGCTACACCTTC. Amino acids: CASSHRQQVDYGYTF.

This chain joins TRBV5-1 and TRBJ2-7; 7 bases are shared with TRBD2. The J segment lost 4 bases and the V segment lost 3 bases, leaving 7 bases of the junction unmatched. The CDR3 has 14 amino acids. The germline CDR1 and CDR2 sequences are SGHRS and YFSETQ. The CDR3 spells CASSSSGERYEQYF. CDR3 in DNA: TGCGCCAGCAGCTCAAGCGGGGAACGATACGAGCAGTACTTC.

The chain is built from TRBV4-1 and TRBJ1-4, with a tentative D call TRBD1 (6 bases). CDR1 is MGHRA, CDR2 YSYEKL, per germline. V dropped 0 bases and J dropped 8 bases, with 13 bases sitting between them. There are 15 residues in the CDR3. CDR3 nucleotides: TGCGCCAGCAGCCAAGATGAGGGGGAGGGGGAAAAACTGTTTTTT. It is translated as CASSQDEGEGEKLFF.